This T cell receptor (beta chain) emerged from a study of OX40 agonist ivuxolimab in advanced cancers. Study at large: Those enrolled were 82.7% male, with a mean age of about 60 years and ages from about 20 to 85.

Germline CDR1 is LNHDA and CDR2 is SQIVND (reference sequence). V lost 3 bases and J 6 bases, leaving 8 bases between the germline ends. The CDR3 is made up of 13 amino acids. Sequencing used immunoSEQ multiplex PCR; TCRdb keeps in-frame clones, though not all of them. The sample records 75,000 to 90,000 clones, less than 85% being singletons. This clone has a single count. The sequenced sample was CD4+ or CD8+ T cells sorted from blood, obtained in a trial of the OX40 agonist ivuxolimab. The source is an adult with an advanced solid tumor such as melanoma, head and neck, liver or kidney cancer. V is TRBV19 and J is TRBJ2-2, with D possibly matching TRBD2 (5 bases). The CDR3 coding sequence is TGTGCCAGTAGTATCGAGGGTGCCGGGGAGCTGTTTTTT. It codes for CASSIEGAGELFF.